The clone carrying this T cell receptor beta chain was picked up one time. This specimen belongs to a study of blood T cell repertoires in COVID-19. This CDR3 is 16 amino acids long. Germline V gene data show CDR1 as SGHDT and CDR2 as YYEEEE. The V and J ends lost 2 bases and 1 base respectively, with 14 bases between them. Libraries were prepared by immunoSEQ multiplex PCR; TCRdb keeps only in-frame clonotypes and omits some of them. The sample consists of more than 200,000 clones, roughly 84% of them appearing once. The source material was peripheral blood. This clonotype was sampled from a woman in her forties who had recovered from COVID-19. The V call is TRBV5-6, the J call TRBJ2-3; D is perhaps TRBD1 (5 bases). Here the CDR3 DNA reads TGTGCCAGCAGCTTCGCCAGGGCGGTTGGCACAGATACGCAGTATTTT. This translates into CASSFARAVGTDTQYF.